This T cell receptor beta chain comes out of a study of blood T cell repertoires in COVID-19. Clones were sequenced by immunoSEQ multiplex PCR, and TCRdb holds only the in-frame ones, with some missing. The table has roughly 49,000 clones, about 71% seen once. This CDR3 contains 13 residues. The germline V gene encodes CDR1 MDHEN and CDR2 SYDVKM. The V gene lost 8 bases and the J gene lost 4 bases, with 14 bases spanning the gap. The TCR sequence derives from a woman in her seventies with acute or convalescent COVID-19. Sequencing was performed on peripheral blood. The J gene is TRBJ1-2, the V gene TRBV28; maybe TRBD1 (6 bases). CDR3 amino acids: CASLGGGTYGYTF. CDR3 DNA: TGTGCCAGCTTGGGAGGGGGGACCTATGGCTACACCTTC.